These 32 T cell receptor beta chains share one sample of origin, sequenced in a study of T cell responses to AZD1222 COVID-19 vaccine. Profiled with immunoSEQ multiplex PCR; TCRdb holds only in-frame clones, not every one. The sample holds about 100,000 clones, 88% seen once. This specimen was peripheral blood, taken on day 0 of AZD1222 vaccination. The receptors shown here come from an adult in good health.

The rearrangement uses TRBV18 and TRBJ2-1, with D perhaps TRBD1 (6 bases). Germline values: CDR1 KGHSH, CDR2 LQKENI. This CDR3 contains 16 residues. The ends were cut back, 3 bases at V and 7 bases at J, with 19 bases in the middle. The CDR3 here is CASSPFKSGVSNEQFF. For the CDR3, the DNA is TGTGCCAGCTCACCTTTTAAGTCAGGGGTATCAAATGAGCAGTTCTTC.

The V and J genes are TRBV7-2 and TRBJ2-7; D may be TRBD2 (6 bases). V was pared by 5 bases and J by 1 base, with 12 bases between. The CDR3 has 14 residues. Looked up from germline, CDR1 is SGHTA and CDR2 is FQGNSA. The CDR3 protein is CASSPQAGSYEQYF. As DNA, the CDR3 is TGTGCCAGCAGCCCCCAGGCGGGGTCCTACGAGCAGTACTTC.

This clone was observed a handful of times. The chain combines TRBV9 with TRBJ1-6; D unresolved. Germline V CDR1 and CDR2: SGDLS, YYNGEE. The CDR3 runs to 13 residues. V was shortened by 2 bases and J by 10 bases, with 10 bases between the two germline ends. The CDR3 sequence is CASSVGPSSPLHF. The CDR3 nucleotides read TGTGCCAGCAGCGTCGGGCCGTCCTCACCCCTCCACTTT.

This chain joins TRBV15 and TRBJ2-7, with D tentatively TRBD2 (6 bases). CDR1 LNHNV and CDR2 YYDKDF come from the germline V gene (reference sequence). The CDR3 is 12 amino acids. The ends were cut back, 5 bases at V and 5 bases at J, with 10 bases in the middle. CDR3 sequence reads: CATSLGGNEQYF. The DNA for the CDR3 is TGTGCCACCAGCTTGGGGGGAAACGAGCAGTACTTC.

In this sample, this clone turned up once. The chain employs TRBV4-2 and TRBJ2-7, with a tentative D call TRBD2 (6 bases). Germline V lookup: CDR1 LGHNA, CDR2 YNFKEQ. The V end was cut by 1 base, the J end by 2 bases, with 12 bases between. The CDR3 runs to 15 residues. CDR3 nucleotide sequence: TGTGCCAGCAGCCAAGTCGCGGGGAATACCTACGAGCAGTACTTC. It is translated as CASSQVAGNTYEQYF.

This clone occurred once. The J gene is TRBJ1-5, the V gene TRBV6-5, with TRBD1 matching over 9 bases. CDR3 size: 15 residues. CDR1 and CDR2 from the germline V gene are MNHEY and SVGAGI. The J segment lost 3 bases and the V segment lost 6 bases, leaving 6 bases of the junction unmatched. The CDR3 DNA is TGTGCCAGCAGGTTTTGGGACAGGGCCAATCAGCCCCAGCATTTT. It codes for CASRFWDRANQPQHF.

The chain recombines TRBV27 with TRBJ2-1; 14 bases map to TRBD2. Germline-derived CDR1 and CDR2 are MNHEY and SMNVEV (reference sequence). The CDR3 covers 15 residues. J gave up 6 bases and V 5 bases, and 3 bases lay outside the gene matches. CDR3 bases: TGTGCCAGCAGTCCAGGGACTAGCGGGGGCAATGAGCAGTTCTTC. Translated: CASSPGTSGGNEQFF.

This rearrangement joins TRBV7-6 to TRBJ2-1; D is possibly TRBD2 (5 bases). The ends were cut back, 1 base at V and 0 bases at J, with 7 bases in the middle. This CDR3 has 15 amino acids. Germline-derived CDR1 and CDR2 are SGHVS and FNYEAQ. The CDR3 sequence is CASSLDLASYNEQFF. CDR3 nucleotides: TGTGCCAGCAGCTTAGATCTAGCCTCCTACAATGAGCAGTTCTTC.

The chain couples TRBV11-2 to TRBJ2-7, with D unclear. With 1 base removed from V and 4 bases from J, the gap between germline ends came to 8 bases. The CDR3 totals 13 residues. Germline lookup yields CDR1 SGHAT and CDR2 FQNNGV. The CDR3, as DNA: TGTGCCAGCAGCTTAGGAGTATCTTACGAGCAGTACTTC. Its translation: CASSLGVSYEQYF.

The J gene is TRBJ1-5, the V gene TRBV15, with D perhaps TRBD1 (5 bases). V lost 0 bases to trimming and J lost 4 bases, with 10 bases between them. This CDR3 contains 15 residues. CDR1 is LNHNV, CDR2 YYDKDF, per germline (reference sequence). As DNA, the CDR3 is TGTGCCACCAGCAGAGACCAGGGATCAAATCAGCCCCAGCATTTT. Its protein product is CATSRDQGSNQPQHF.

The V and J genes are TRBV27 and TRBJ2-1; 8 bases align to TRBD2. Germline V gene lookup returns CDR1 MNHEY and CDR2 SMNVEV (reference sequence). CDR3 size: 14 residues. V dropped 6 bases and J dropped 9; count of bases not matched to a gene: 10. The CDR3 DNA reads TGTGCCAGCAGGACCGGGACTAGAGGTGGTGAGCAGTTCTTC. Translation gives CASRTGTRGGEQFF.

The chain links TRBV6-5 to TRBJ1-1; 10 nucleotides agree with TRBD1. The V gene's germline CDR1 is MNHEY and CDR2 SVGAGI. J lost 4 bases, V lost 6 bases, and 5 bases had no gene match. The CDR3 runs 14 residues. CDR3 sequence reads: CASRTGTGVTEAFF. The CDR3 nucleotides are TGTGCCAGCAGAACCGGGACAGGGGTCACTGAAGCTTTCTTT.

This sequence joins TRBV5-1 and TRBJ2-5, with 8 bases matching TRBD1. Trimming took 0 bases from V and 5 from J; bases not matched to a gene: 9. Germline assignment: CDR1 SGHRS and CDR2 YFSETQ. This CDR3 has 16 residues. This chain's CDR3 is CASSLGGQGALETQYF. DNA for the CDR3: TGCGCCAGCAGCTTGGGTGGACAGGGCGCTCTCGAGACCCAGTACTTC. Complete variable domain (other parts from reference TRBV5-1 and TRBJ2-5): KAGVTQTPRYLIKTRGQQVTLSCSPISGHRSVSWYQQTPGQGLQFLFEYFSETQRNKGNFPGRFSGRQFSNSRSEMNVSTLELGDSALYLCASSLGGQGALETQYFGPGTRLLVL.

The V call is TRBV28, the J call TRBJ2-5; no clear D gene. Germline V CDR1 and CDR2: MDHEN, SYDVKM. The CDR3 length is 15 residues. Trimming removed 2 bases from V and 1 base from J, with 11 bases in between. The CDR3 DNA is TGTGCCAGCAGTTTAGCGTCCGGATTCCAAGAGACCCAGTACTTC. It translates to CASSLASGFQETQYF.

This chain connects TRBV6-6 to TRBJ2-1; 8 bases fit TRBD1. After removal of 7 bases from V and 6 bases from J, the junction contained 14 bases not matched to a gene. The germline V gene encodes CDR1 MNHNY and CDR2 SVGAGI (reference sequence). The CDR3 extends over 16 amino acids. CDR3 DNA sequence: TGTGCCAGCACCTACCCGGACAGGGAAGGGTCCAATGAGCAGTTCTTC. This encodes CASTYPDREGSNEQFF.

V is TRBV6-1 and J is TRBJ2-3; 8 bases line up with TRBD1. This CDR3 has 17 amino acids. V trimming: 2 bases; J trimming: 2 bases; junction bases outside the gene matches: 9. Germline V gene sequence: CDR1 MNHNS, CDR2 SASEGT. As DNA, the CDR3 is TGTGCCAGCAGTGAAATGATTGGGGGACAGGCCACAGATACGCAGTATTTT. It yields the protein CASSEMIGGQATDTQYF.

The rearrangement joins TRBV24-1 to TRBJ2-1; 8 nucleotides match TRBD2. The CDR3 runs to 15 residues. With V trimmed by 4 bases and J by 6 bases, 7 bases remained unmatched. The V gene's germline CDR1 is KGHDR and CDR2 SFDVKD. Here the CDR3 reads CATSDPASGPNEQFF. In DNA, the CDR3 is TGTGCCACCAGTGACCCCGCTAGCGGGCCCAATGAGCAGTTCTTC.

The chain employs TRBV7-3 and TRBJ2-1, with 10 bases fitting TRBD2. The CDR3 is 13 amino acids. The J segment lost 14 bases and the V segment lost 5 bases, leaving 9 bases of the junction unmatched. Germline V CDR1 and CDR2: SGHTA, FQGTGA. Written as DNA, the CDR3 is TGTGCCAGCAGCCAACTAGCGGGGCCTCTTAAGTTCTTC. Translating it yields CASSQLAGPLKFF.

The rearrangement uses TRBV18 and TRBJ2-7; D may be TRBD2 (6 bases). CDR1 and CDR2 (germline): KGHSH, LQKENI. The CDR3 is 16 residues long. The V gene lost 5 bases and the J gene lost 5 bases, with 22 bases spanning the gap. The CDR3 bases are TGTGCCAGCTCATCTTATAACCGGAGGGCCGACCACGAGCAGTACTTC. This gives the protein CASSSYNRRADHEQYF.

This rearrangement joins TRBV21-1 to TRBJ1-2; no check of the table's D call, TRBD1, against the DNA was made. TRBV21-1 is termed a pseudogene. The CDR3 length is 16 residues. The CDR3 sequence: CASSKGDRGRDYGYTF. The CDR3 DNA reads TGTGCCAGCAGCAAAGGGGACAGGGGGCGCGACTATGGCTACACCTTC.

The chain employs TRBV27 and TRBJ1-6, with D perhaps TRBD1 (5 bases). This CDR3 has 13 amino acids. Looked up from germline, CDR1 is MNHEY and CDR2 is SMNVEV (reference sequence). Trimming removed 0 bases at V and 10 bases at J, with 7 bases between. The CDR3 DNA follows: TGTGCCAGCAGTTTATCCAGGGACTCACCCCTCCACTTT. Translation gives CASSLSRDSPLHF.

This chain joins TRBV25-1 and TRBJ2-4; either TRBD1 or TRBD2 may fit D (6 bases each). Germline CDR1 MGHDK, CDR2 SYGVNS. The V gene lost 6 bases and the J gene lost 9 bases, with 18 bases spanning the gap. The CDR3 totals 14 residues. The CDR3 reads CASSLQGPGVIQYF. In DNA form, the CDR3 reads TGTGCCAGCAGCCTACAGGGTCCGGGGGTCATTCAGTACTTC.

CDR3 bases: TGTGCCAGCAGCGGGGCCTACGAGCAGTACTTC. This codes for CASSGAYEQYF. The rearrangement joins TRBV2 to TRBJ2-7, with TRBD2 as a possible D gene (5 bases). The CDR3 consists of 11 residues. Trimming left V 6 bases short and J 2 bases short, with 5 bases between. Germline V CDR1 and CDR2: SNHLY, FYNNEI.

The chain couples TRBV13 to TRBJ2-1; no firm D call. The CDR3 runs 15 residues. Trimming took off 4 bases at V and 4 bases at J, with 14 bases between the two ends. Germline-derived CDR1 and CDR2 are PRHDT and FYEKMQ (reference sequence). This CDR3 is CASSSTPSRYNEQFF. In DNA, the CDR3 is TGTGCCAGCAGCTCCACTCCCTCTCGATACAATGAGCAGTTCTTC.

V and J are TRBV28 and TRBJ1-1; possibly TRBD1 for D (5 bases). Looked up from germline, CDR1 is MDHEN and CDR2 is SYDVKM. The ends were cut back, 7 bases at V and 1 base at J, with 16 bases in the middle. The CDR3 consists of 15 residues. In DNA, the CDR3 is TGTGCCAGCACCCTCGTGGGGGAACAGAACACTGAAGCTTTCTTT. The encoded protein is CASTLVGEQNTEAFF. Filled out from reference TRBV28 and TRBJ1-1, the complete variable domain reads DVKVTQSSRYLVKRTGEKVFLECVQDMDHENMFWYRQDPGLGLRLIYFSYDVKMKEKGDIPEGYSVSREKKERFSLILESASTNQTSMYLCASTLVGEQNTEAFFGQGTRLTVV.

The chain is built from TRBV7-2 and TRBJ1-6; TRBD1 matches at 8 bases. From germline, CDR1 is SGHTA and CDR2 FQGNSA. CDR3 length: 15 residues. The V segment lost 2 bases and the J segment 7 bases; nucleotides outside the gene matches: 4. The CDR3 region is CASSLWTGNNSPLHF. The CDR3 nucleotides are TGTGCCAGCAGCTTATGGACAGGGAACAATTCACCCCTCCACTTT.

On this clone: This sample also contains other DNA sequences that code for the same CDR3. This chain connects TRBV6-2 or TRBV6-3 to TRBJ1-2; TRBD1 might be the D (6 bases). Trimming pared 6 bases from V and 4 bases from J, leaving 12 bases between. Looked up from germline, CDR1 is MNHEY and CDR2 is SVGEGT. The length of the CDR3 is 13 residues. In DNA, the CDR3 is TGTGCCAGCAGCCCGACAGGCCCCTATGGCTACACCTTC. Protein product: CASSPTGPYGYTF.

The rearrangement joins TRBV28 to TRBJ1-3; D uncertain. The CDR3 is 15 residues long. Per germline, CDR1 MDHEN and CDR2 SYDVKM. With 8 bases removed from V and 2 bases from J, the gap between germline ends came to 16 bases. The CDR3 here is CASRPPQTAGNTIYF. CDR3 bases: TGTGCCAGCCGCCCCCCCCAGACGGCTGGAAACACCATATATTTT.

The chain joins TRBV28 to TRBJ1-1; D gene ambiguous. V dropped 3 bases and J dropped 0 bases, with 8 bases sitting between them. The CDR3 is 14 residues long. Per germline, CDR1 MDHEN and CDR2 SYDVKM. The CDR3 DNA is TGTGCCAGCAGTTTCTCACAATTGAACACTGAAGCTTTCTTT. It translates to CASSFSQLNTEAFF.

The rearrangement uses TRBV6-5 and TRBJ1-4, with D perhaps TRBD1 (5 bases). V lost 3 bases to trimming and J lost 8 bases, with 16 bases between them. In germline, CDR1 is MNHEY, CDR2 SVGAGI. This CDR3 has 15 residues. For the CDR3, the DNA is TGTGCCAGCAGTTATTGGGACGGCGATAGAGAAAAACTGTTTTTT. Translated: CASSYWDGDREKLFF.

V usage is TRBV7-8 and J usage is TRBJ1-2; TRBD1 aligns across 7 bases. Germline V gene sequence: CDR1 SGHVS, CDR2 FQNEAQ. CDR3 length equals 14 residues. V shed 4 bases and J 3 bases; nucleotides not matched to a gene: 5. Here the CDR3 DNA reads TGTGCCAGCAGCTATGGTACAGGGGACTATGGCTACACCTTC. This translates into CASSYGTGDYGYTF.

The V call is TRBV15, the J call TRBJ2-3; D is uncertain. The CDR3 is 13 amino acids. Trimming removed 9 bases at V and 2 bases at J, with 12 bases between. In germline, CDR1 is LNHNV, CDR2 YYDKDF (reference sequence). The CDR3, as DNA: TGTGCCACTCAAGGGTCCTACACAGATACGCAGTATTTT. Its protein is CATQGSYTDTQYF. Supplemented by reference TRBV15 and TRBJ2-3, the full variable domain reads DAMVIQNPRYQVTQFGKPVTLSCSQTLNHNVMYWYQQKSSQAPKLLFHYYDKDFNNEADTPDNFQSRRPNTSFCFLDIRSPGLGDTAMYLCATQGSYTDTQYFGPGTRLTVL.